These T cell receptor beta chains were read from a single sample in a study of cytomegalovirus exposure and HLA in healthy donors. TCRdb's table, derived via immunoSEQ multiplex PCR, lists solely in-frame clones and lacks some. The sample holds around 120,000 clones, 70% to 75% seen once. The sequenced sample consisted of PBMCs. The receptors derive from a woman in her thirties or forties in good health and CMV-seronegative. Each CDR3 is given with its conserved first and last residue. A D gene is named only where the DNA matches it firmly. Clone sizes are given selectively: once, few, many, or a class where the clone is expanded.

clone size: -
V gene: TRBV4-1
D gene: -
CDR3 length: 15
J gene: TRBJ2-1
CDR3 DNA: TGCGCCAGCAGCCAGACAGGACTTGGGGGGGATGAGCAGTTCTTC
CDR3 protein: CASSQTGLGGDEQFF

clone size: -
V gene: TRBV20-1
D gene: -
CDR3 length: 11
J gene: TRBJ1-2
CDR3 DNA: TGCAGTGCTTACATACGTAATGGCTACACCTTC
CDR3 protein: CSAYIRNGYTF

clone size: few
V gene: TRBV18
D gene: TRBD1
CDR3 length: 14
J gene: TRBJ1-4
CDR3 DNA: TGTGCCAGCTCACCACCGACAGGGGATGAAAAACTGTTTTTT
CDR3 protein: CASSPPTGDEKLFF

clone size: -
V gene: TRBV2
D gene: -
CDR3 length: 13
J gene: TRBJ1-2
CDR3 DNA: TGTGCCAGCAGTTCTACAGTAAACTATGGCTACACCTTC
CDR3 protein: CASSSTVNYGYTF

clone size: -
V gene: TRBV6-5
D gene: TRBD1
CDR3 length: 14
J gene: TRBJ1-2
CDR3 DNA: TGTGCCAGCAGTTCACCGGACAGGTTGAGGGGCTACACCTTC
CDR3 protein: CASSSPDRLRGYTF

clone size: -
V gene: TRBV19
D gene: -
CDR3 length: 17
J gene: TRBJ2-1
CDR3 DNA: TGTGCCAGTAGTCCTACATTCGGGACTCTGACCTACAATGAGCAGTTCTTC
CDR3 protein: CASSPTFGTLTYNEQFF

clone size: -
V gene: TRBV7-2
D gene: -
CDR3 length: 12
J gene: TRBJ2-7
CDR3 DNA: TGTGCCAGCAGCCTCGACAACTACGAGCAGTACTTC
CDR3 protein: CASSLDNYEQYF

clone size: few
V gene: TRBV7-9
D gene: TRBD2
CDR3 length: 15
J gene: TRBJ2-3
CDR3 DNA: TGTGCCAGCACCCTGACTAGCGGGGGCACAGATACGCAGTATTTT
CDR3 protein: CASTLTSGGTDTQYF

clone size: -
V gene: TRBV4-3
D gene: -
CDR3 length: 15
J gene: TRBJ1-2
CDR3 DNA: TGCGCCAGCAGCCAAGATCCAGAGGGAATACAGGGCTACACCTTC
CDR3 protein: CASSQDPEGIQGYTF

clone size: -
V gene: TRBV2
D gene: -
CDR3 length: 14
J gene: TRBJ1-1
CDR3 DNA: TGTGCCAGCAGCCGACAGCCCGCGAACACTGAAGCTTTCTTT
CDR3 protein: CASSRQPANTEAFF

clone size: few
V gene: TRBV6-5
D gene: TRBD2
CDR3 length: 14
J gene: TRBJ2-1
CDR3 DNA: TGTGCCAGCAGCGGACTAGCGGGAGCAAATGAGCAGTTCTTC
CDR3 protein: CASSGLAGANEQFF

clone size: -
V gene: TRBV29-1
D gene: TRBD1
CDR3 length: 14
J gene: TRBJ2-2
CDR3 DNA: TGCAGCGTGATGGGACAGGGGGCCACCGGGGAGCTGTTTTTT
CDR3 protein: CSVMGQGATGELFF

clone size: few
V gene: TRBV4-2
D gene: -
CDR3 length: 16
J gene: TRBJ2-2
CDR3 DNA: TGTGCCAGCAGCCAAGGGCGGAGGGCGAACACCGGGGAGCTGTTTTTT
CDR3 protein: CASSQGRRANTGELFF

clone size: -
V gene: TRBV4-1
D gene: TRBD1
CDR3 length: 16
J gene: TRBJ2-7
CDR3 DNA: TGCGCCAGCAGCCAAATCATGGGACAGGGGGCCTACGAGCAGTACTTC
CDR3 protein: CASSQIMGQGAYEQYF

clone size: -
V gene: TRBV6-5
D gene: TRBD1
CDR3 length: 16
J gene: TRBJ2-3
CDR3 DNA: TGTGCCAGCAGTTACTCCGGGACAGGGGTGCCAGATACGCAGTATTTT
CDR3 protein: CASSYSGTGVPDTQYF

clone size: -
V gene: TRBV5-8
D gene: -
CDR3 length: 15
J gene: TRBJ1-6
CDR3 DNA: TGTGCCAGCAGCTTGGGTGGCAGGAATAATTCACCCCTCCACTTT
CDR3 protein: CASSLGGRNNSPLHF

clone size: -
V gene: TRBV6-1
D gene: TRBD2
CDR3 length: 15
J gene: TRBJ2-1
CDR3 DNA: TGTGCCAGCAGGGTAGCGGGGGGGCTCTACAATGAGCAGTTCTTC
CDR3 protein: CASRVAGGLYNEQFF

clone size: -
V gene: TRBV2
D gene: -
CDR3 length: 15
J gene: TRBJ1-5
CDR3 DNA: TGTGCCAGCAGCGGACTCGGACGGGACAATCAGCCCCAGCATTTT
CDR3 protein: CASSGLGRDNQPQHF

clone size: -
V gene: TRBV11-1
D gene: TRBD1
CDR3 length: 15
J gene: TRBJ2-5
CDR3 DNA: TGTGCCAGCAGCTCGGGACAGGGGAAAGGGGAGACCCAGTACTTC
CDR3 protein: CASSSGQGKGETQYF

clone size: -
V gene: TRBV28
D gene: -
CDR3 length: 14
J gene: TRBJ1-6
CDR3 DNA: TGTGCCAGCAGTGTCTCCGGGACATCATCACCCCTCCACTTT
CDR3 protein: CASSVSGTSSPLHF

clone size: -
V gene: TRBV2
D gene: -
CDR3 length: 14
J gene: TRBJ1-5
CDR3 DNA: TGTGCCAGCAGTGAACCAGGGGTGGGGCAGCCCCAGCATTTT
CDR3 protein: CASSEPGVGQPQHF

clone size: -
V gene: TRBV7-9
D gene: -
CDR3 length: 16
J gene: TRBJ1-3
CDR3 DNA: TGTGCCAGCACCCTCTCAGGCATGGTCTCTGGAAACACCATATATTTT
CDR3 protein: CASTLSGMVSGNTIYF

clone size: -
V gene: TRBV6-5
D gene: -
CDR3 length: 15
J gene: TRBJ1-6
CDR3 DNA: TGTGCCAGCAGAGTAAACAGGGCGTGGCAGGCACCCCTCCACTTT
CDR3 protein: CASRVNRAWQAPLHF

clone size: -
V gene: TRBV19
D gene: -
CDR3 length: 11
J gene: TRBJ2-4
CDR3 DNA: TGTGCCAGTAGTATCCGAAACATTCAGTACTTC
CDR3 protein: CASSIRNIQYF

clone size: -
V gene: TRBV4-3
D gene: -
CDR3 length: 15
J gene: TRBJ2-7
CDR3 DNA: TGCGCCAGCAGCCAGGAGGGTAAATGGGTCTACGAGCAGTACTTC
CDR3 protein: CASSQEGKWVYEQYF

clone size: -
V gene: TRBV11-2
D gene: TRBD1
CDR3 length: 15
J gene: TRBJ2-7
CDR3 DNA: TGTGCCAGCAGCTGGGGACAGGGGTTTTCCTACGAGCAGTACTTC
CDR3 protein: CASSWGQGFSYEQYF

clone size: -
V gene: TRBV12-5
D gene: -
CDR3 length: 14
J gene: TRBJ2-7
CDR3 DNA: TGTGCTAGTGGTGGAGGGACTCCCTCCTACGAGCAGTACTTC
CDR3 protein: CASGGGTPSYEQYF

clone size: -
V gene: TRBV18
D gene: TRBD2
CDR3 length: 16
J gene: TRBJ2-5
CDR3 DNA: TGTGCCAGCTCACCACAAGCGGGAGGGATTCAAGAGACCCAGTACTTC
CDR3 protein: CASSPQAGGIQETQYF

clone size: few
V gene: TRBV19
D gene: -
CDR3 length: 17
J gene: TRBJ2-1
CDR3 DNA: TGTGCCAGTAGTATAGATCAGGGTAGACCTTCTAGCAATGAGCAGTTCTTC
CDR3 protein: CASSIDQGRPSSNEQFF

clone size: -
V gene: TRBV2
D gene: TRBD2
CDR3 length: 16
J gene: TRBJ2-5
CDR3 DNA: TGTGCCAGCAGCGACCTCGGCGGGACTAACCAAGAGACCCAGTACTTC
CDR3 protein: CASSDLGGTNQETQYF

clone size: -
V gene: TRBV11-3
D gene: TRBD2
CDR3 length: 17
J gene: TRBJ2-2
CDR3 DNA: TGTGCCAGCAGCTTAGGAGCAGCGGGGTCAAACACCGGGGAGCTGTTTTTT
CDR3 protein: CASSLGAAGSNTGELFF

clone size: -
V gene: TRBV2
D gene: -
CDR3 length: 13
J gene: TRBJ1-6
CDR3 DNA: TGTGCCAGCAGTGAACAGGTTGTTTCACCCCTCCACTTT
CDR3 protein: CASSEQVVSPLHF

clone size: once
V gene: TRBV28
D gene: TRBD1
CDR3 length: 15
J gene: TRBJ1-5
CDR3 DNA: TGTGCCAGCAGTCCAGGGACAGGGGTGGTTCAGCCCCAGCATTTT
CDR3 protein: CASSPGTGVVQPQHF

clone size: -
V gene: TRBV11-2
D gene: TRBD2
CDR3 length: 17
J gene: TRBJ2-7
CDR3 DNA: TGTGCCAGCAGCTTAGTGGGACTAGCGGGGGGGCTATACGAGCAGTACTTC
CDR3 protein: CASSLVGLAGGLYEQYF

clone size: -
V gene: TRBV25-1
D gene: TRBD1
CDR3 length: 15
J gene: TRBJ1-2
CDR3 DNA: TGTGCCAGCAGTGACTTGCAAGACAGGGAGAATGGCTACACCTTC
CDR3 protein: CASSDLQDRENGYTF

clone size: -
V gene: TRBV29-1
D gene: -
CDR3 length: 13
J gene: TRBJ2-5
CDR3 DNA: TGCAGCGTCAATCTGGGGCTGGGGGGGACCCAGTACTTC
CDR3 protein: CSVNLGLGGTQYF

clone size: few
V gene: TRBV19
D gene: TRBD1
CDR3 length: 16
J gene: TRBJ1-2
CDR3 DNA: TGTGCCAGTAGTATGGTCGGTGGGACAGGCTTCCATGGCTACACCTTC
CDR3 protein: CASSMVGGTGFHGYTF

clone size: -
V gene: TRBV18
D gene: -
CDR3 length: 16
J gene: TRBJ2-3
CDR3 DNA: TGTGCCAGCTCACCCGGTGTCGGGGTAGGGAGAGATACGCAGTATTTT
CDR3 protein: CASSPGVGVGRDTQYF

clone size: -
V gene: TRBV28
D gene: -
CDR3 length: 16
J gene: TRBJ1-1
CDR3 DNA: TGTGCCAGCAGTCCCGAGCGGGACCTAATGAACACTGAAGCTTTCTTT
CDR3 protein: CASSPERDLMNTEAFF

clone size: -
V gene: TRBV11-2
D gene: -
CDR3 length: 15
J gene: TRBJ2-7
CDR3 DNA: TGTGCCAGCAGCTTCGGAAAGGAGACTACGGGCGAGCAGTACTTC
CDR3 protein: CASSFGKETTGEQYF

clone size: -
V gene: TRBV6-5
D gene: TRBD1
CDR3 length: 15
J gene: TRBJ1-5
CDR3 DNA: TGTGCCAGCAGTTACTCTGGGACAGGGTCCTCCGACCAGCATTTT
CDR3 protein: CASSYSGTGSSDQHF

clone size: -
V gene: TRBV27
D gene: -
CDR3 length: 14
J gene: TRBJ1-1
CDR3 DNA: TGTGCCAGCAGACTCCACCGGGAAAACACTGAAGCTTTCTTT
CDR3 protein: CASRLHRENTEAFF

clone size: -
V gene: TRBV18
D gene: TRBD1
CDR3 length: 14
J gene: TRBJ2-5
CDR3 DNA: TGTGCCAGCTCACGAACAGGGGATCAAGAGACCCAGTACTTC
CDR3 protein: CASSRTGDQETQYF

clone size: -
V gene: TRBV18
D gene: TRBD2
CDR3 length: 16
J gene: TRBJ2-5
CDR3 DNA: TGTGCCAGCTCACCAGGGCTAGCGGGGGACGGAGAGACCCAGTACTTC
CDR3 protein: CASSPGLAGDGETQYF

clone size: -
V gene: TRBV6-1
D gene: TRBD2
CDR3 length: 16
J gene: TRBJ2-5
CDR3 DNA: TGTGCCAGCAGTGAGCGGGGGACCGGGGAAGTGGAGACCCAGTACTTC
CDR3 protein: CASSERGTGEVETQYF

clone size: once
V gene: TRBV7-2
D gene: -
CDR3 length: 13
J gene: TRBJ1-1
CDR3 DNA: TGTGCCAGCAGCCCAGACACCCTGGGGAGGGCTTTCTTT
CDR3 protein: CASSPDTLGRAFF

clone size: -
V gene: TRBV6-1
D gene: -
CDR3 length: 13
J gene: TRBJ2-7
CDR3 DNA: TGTGCCAGCAGGATTGGGCCACAGAGAGAGCAGTACTTC
CDR3 protein: CASRIGPQREQYF

clone size: -
V gene: TRBV27
D gene: TRBD1
CDR3 length: 15
J gene: TRBJ2-1
CDR3 DNA: TGTGCCAGCAGGGGTAGACAGGGGTCATACAATGAGCAGTTCTTC
CDR3 protein: CASRGRQGSYNEQFF

clone size: -
V gene: TRBV30
D gene: -
CDR3 length: 12
J gene: TRBJ1-6
CDR3 DNA: TGTGCCTGGAGTACAGGAACTCCACCCCTCCACTTT
CDR3 protein: CAWSTGTPPLHF

clone size: -
V gene: TRBV28
D gene: -
CDR3 length: 16
J gene: TRBJ1-3
CDR3 DNA: TGTGCCAGCAGGGCGGGCGGGGTCCCCTCTGGAAACACCATATATTTT
CDR3 protein: CASRAGGVPSGNTIYF

clone size: -
V gene: TRBV21-1
D gene: -
CDR3 length: 15
J gene: TRBJ2-4
CDR3 DNA: TGTGCCAGCAACATGGACAGGCCCCCTAAGGACATTCAGTACTTC
CDR3 protein: CASNMDRPPKDIQYF

clone size: -
V gene: TRBV5-4
D gene: TRBD1
CDR3 length: 16
J gene: TRBJ2-5
CDR3 DNA: TGTGCCAGCAGCTTGGGTTCGGGACAGGGACAAGAGACCCAGTACTTC
CDR3 protein: CASSLGSGQGQETQYF

clone size: few
V gene: TRBV7-9
D gene: TRBD1
CDR3 length: 13
J gene: TRBJ2-2
CDR3 DNA: TGTGCCAGCAGTTCAGGGGGTACCCGGGAGCTGTTTTTT
CDR3 protein: CASSSGGTRELFF

clone size: -
V gene: TRBV6-4
D gene: -
CDR3 length: 15
J gene: TRBJ2-3
CDR3 DNA: TGTGCCAGCAGTGACTCGGGCGGGTCCACAGATACGCAGTATTTT
CDR3 protein: CASSDSGGSTDTQYF

clone size: -
V gene: TRBV11-2
D gene: TRBD1
CDR3 length: 15
J gene: TRBJ2-5
CDR3 DNA: TGTGCCAGCAGCCCCGGGACAGGGGGCTGGGAGACCCAGTACTTC
CDR3 protein: CASSPGTGGWETQYF

clone size: -
V gene: TRBV25-1
D gene: TRBD1
CDR3 length: 17
J gene: TRBJ2-5
CDR3 DNA: TGTGCCAGCAGTGAATTCAGTGGACAGGGGATGTGGGAGACCCAGTACTTC
CDR3 protein: CASSEFSGQGMWETQYF

clone size: -
V gene: TRBV6-5
D gene: TRBD1
CDR3 length: 14
J gene: TRBJ1-5
CDR3 DNA: TGTGCCAGCAGTTACGGACAGGGTTATCAGCCCCAGCATTTT
CDR3 protein: CASSYGQGYQPQHF